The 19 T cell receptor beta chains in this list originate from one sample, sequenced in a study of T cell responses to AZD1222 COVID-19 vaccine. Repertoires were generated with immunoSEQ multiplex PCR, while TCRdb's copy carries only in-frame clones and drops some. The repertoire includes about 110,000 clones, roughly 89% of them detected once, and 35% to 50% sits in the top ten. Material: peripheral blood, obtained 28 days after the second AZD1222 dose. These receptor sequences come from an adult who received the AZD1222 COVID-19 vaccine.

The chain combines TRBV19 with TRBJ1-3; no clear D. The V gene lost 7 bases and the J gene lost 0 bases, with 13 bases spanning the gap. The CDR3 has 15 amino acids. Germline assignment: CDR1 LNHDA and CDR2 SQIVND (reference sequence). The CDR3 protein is CASKSRARSGNTIYF. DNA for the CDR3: TGTGCCAGTAAAAGCCGGGCGCGCTCTGGAAACACCATATATTTT. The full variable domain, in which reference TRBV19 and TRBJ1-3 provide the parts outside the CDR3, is DGGITQSPKYLFRKEGQNVTLSCEQNLNHDAMYWYRQDPGQGLRLIYYSQIVNDFQKGDIAEGYSVSREKKESFPLTVTSAQKNPTAFYLCASKSRARSGNTIYFGEGSWLTVV.

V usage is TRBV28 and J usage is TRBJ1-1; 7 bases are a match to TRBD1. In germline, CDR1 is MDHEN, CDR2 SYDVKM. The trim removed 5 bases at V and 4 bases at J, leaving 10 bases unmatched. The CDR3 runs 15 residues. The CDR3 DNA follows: TGTGCCAGCAGTCAAATGACAGGGTGGGTCACTGAAGCTTTCTTT. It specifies CASSQMTGWVTEAFF.

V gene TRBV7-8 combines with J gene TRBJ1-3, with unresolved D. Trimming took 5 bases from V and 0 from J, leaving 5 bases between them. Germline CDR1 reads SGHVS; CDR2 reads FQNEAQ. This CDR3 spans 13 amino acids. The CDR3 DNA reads TGTGCCAGCAGCGGTGACTCTGGAAACACCATATATTTT. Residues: CASSGDSGNTIYF.

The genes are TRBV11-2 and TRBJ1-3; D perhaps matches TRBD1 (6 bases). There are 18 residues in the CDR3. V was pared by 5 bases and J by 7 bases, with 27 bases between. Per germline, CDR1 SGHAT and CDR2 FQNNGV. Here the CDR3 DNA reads TGTGCCAGCAGCCCTCAGGCGGGACAAGGATCGTATAGGAACACCATATATTTT. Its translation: CASSPQAGQGSYRNTIYF.

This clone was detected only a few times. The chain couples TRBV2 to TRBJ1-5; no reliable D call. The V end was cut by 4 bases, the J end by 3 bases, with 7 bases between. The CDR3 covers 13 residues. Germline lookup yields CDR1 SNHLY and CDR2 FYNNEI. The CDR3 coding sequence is TGTGCCAGCAGTGCATCTTCCAATCAGCCCCAGCATTTT. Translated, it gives CASSASSNQPQHF.

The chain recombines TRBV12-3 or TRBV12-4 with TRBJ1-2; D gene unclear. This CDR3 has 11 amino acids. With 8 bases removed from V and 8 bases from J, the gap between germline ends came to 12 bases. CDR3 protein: CASVTTGGYTF. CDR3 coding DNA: TGTGCCAGCGTTACTACTGGGGGCTACACCTTC.

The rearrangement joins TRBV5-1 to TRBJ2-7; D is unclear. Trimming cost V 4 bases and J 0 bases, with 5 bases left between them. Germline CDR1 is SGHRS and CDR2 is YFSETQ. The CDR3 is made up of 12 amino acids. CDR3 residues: CASSDSSYEQYF. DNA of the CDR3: TGCGCCAGCAGCGATAGCTCCTACGAGCAGTACTTC.

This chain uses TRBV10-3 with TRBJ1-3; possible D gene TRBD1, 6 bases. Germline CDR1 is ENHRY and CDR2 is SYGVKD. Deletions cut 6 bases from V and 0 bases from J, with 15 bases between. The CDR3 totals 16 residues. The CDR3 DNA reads TGTGCCATCAGCGCTGACAGGACCTTCTCTGGAAACACCATATATTTT. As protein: CAISADRTFSGNTIYF.

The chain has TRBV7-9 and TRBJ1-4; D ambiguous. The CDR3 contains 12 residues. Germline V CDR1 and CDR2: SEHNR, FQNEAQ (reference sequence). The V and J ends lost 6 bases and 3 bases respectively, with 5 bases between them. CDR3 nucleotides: TGTGCCAGCAGTTCGGCTAATGAAAAACTGTTTTTT. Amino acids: CASSSANEKLFF.

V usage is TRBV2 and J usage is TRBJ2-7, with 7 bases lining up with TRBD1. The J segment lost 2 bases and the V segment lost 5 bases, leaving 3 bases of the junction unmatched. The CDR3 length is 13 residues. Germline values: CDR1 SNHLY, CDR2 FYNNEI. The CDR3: CASSFTGAYEQYF. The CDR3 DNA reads TGTGCCAGCAGTTTCACAGGGGCCTACGAGCAGTACTTC.

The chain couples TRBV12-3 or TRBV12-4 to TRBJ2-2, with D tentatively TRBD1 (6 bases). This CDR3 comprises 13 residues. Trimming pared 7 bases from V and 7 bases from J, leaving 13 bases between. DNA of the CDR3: TGTGCCAGCACCTTAGGGGGTAGCGGGGAGCTGTTTTTT. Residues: CASTLGGSGELFF.

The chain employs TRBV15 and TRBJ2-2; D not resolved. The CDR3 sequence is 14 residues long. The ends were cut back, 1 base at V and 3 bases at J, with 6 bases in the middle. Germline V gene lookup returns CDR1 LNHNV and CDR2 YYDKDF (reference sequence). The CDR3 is CATSRGRDTGELFF. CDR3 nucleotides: TGTGCCACCAGCAGAGGCCGTGACACCGGGGAGCTGTTTTTT.

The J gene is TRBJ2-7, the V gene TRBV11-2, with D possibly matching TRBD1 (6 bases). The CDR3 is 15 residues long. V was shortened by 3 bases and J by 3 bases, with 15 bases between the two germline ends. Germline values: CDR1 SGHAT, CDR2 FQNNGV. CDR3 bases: TGTGCCAGCAGCTTCAGGGGCGACGGAAACTACGAGCAGTACTTC. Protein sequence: CASSFRGDGNYEQYF.

The CDR3 loop reads CASSQSAGLILPYEQYF. In DNA form, the CDR3 reads TGTGCCAGCAGCCAATCCGCGGGACTGATTTTGCCCTACGAGCAGTACTTC. The chain combines TRBV2 with TRBJ2-7, with a possible D match to TRBD2 (6 bases). Germline loops: CDR1 SNHLY, CDR2 FYNNEI. V was cut by 6 bases and J by 2 bases, with 23 bases left in between. This CDR3 is built from 17 residues.

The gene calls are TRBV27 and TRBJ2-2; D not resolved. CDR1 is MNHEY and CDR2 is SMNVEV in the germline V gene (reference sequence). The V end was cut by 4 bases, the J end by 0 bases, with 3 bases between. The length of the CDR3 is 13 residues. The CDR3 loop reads CASSSTNTGELFF. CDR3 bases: TGTGCCAGCAGTTCGACGAACACCGGGGAGCTGTTTTTT.

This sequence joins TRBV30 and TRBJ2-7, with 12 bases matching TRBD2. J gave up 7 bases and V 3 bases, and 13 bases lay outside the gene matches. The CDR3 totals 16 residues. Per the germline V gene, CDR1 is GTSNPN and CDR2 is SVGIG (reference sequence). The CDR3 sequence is CAWRAITGTSGREQYF. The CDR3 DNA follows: TGTGCCTGGAGAGCAATTACCGGGACTAGCGGGCGGGAGCAGTACTTC. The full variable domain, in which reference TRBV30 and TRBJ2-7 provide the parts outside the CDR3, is SQTIHQWPATLVQPVGSPLSLECTVEGTSNPNLYWYRQAAGRGLQLLFYSVGIGQISSEVPQNLSASRPQDRQFILSSKKLLLSDSGFYLCAWRAITGTSGREQYFGPGTRLTVT.

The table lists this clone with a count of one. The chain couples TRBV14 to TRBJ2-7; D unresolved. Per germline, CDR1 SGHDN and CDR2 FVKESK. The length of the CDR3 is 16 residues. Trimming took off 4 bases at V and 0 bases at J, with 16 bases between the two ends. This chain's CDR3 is CASSPGFGQISYEQYF. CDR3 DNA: TGTGCCAGCAGCCCTGGCTTTGGGCAAATCTCCTACGAGCAGTACTTC.

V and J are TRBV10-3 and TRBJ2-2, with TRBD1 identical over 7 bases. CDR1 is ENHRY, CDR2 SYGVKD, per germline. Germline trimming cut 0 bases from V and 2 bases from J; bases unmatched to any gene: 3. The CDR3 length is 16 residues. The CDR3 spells CAISESGTENTGELFF. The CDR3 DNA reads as TGTGCCATCAGTGAGTCGGGGACAGAAAACACCGGGGAGCTGTTTTTT.

The CDR3 sequence is CASSKDPERKDTYEQYF. Here the CDR3 DNA reads TGTGCCAGCAGCAAAGACCCGGAGCGGAAGGACACCTACGAGCAGTACTTC. The chain couples TRBV21-1 to TRBJ2-7. TRBV21-1 is a documented pseudogene. The CDR3 extends over 17 amino acids.